This T cell receptor (beta chain) was obtained from a study of blood T cell repertoires in COVID-19. Study overall: Italy, Spain and the United States were the sources of the convalescent and acute COVID-19 samples.

CDR1 is SGHRS and CDR2 is YFSETQ in the germline V gene. The CDR3 is 15 residues long. V lost 3 bases to trimming and J lost 5 bases; unmatched junction nucleotides: 8. Under the authors' procedure: For nucleated cells, counts were estimated from reference gene primer amplification. Profiling relied on immunoSEQ multiplex PCR, and the TCRdb table lists in-frame clones only, not all of them. V, J and clone size are those of that table, while D and trimming were read from the DNA. In the table there are about 120,000 clones, approximately 92% of which are singletons. This sequence was found in a man between 65 and 85 years old with active or convalescent COVID-19. The specimen sequenced was peripheral blood. The V and J genes are TRBV5-1 and TRBJ2-1, with TRBD2 matching over 7 bases. This chain's CDR3 is CASSSNGGRDNEQFF. In DNA form, the CDR3 reads TGCGCCAGCAGCTCCAACGGGGGGAGGGACAATGAGCAGTTCTTC.